The next 28 T cell receptor beta chains were all read from a single sample in a study of Graves' ophthalmopathy and Graves' hyperthyroidism. Researchers took RNA transcripts and amplified TCR beta CDR3 regions from them. RT-PCR with HTBI primers came first, then second-round multiplex PCR. From the multiplex PCR reads, TCRdb called clonotypes with MiXCR, one entry per CDR3 protein. This sample has hundreds of thousands of distinct CDR3 sequences, with more than 40% found just once. What was sequenced was peripheral blood. The receptors shown here come from an adult man with Graves' ophthalmopathy.

This clonotype was detected many times. The chain joins TRBV7-2 to TRBJ1-4; the D gene is possibly TRBD1 (6 bases). Germline lookup yields CDR1 SGHTA and CDR2 FQGNSA. The CDR3 spans 15 residues. V lost 1 base and J lost 7, with 13 bases in between. CDR3 loop: CASSLGGGPGEKLFF. In nucleotides, the CDR3 is TGTGCCAGCAGCTTAGGAGGGGGGCCTGGTGAAAAACTGTTTTTT.

This clonotype was recorded at least ten times. The chain has TRBV9 and TRBJ1-5; D is perhaps TRBD1 (6 bases). Germline CDR1 and CDR2: SGDLS and YYNGEE. V shed 0 bases and J shed 6 bases, with 10 bases lying between them. The CDR3 covers 14 residues. The DNA of the CDR3 is TGTGCCAGCAGCGTAGAAGGGGGTAGTCAGCCCCAGCATTTT. Its translation is CASSVEGGSQPQHF.

CDR3 in DNA: TGTGCCAGTACAGGGACAGGGATGGATGAAAAACTGTTTTTT. It translates to CASTGTGMDEKLFF. The chain is built from TRBV19 and TRBJ1-4, with 9 positions matching TRBD1. This CDR3 spans 14 amino acids. Trimming cost V 7 bases and J 6 bases; bases outside gene matches: 6. The germline CDR1 and CDR2 sequences are LNHDA and SQIVND (reference sequence).

A single count supports this clonotype. This likely comes from a read error, as the CDR3 has no conserved phenylalanine or tryptophan at its end. The chain employs TRBV4-1 and TRBJ1-1, with TRBD1 matching over 7 bases. Germline V gene data show CDR1 as MGHRA and CDR2 as YSYEKL. This CDR3 comprises 15 residues. Trimming at V came to 3 bases and at J to 5 bases, leaving 9 bases not matched to a gene. The CDR3 nucleotides read TGCGCCAGCAGCCAGGTTTACAGGGGAAGGACTGAAGCTTTCCTT. Translation gives CASSQVYRGRTEAFL.

This clonotype has just a few counts. The rearrangement links TRBV6-5 to TRBJ1-3; the D gene is possibly TRBD1 (6 bases). V lost 7 bases and J lost 3, with 10 bases in between. The CDR3 loop spans 13 amino acids. Germline lookup yields CDR1 MNHEY and CDR2 SVGAGI. This CDR3 reads CASTQGGGNTIYF. For the CDR3, the DNA is TGTGCCAGCACACAGGGAGGTGGAAACACCATATATTTT.

This clonotype turned up a few times. The rearrangement links TRBV19 to TRBJ2-5; the D is unclear. The V and J ends lost 6 bases and 5 bases respectively, with 13 bases between them. Looked up from germline, CDR1 is LNHDA and CDR2 is SQIVND (reference sequence). This CDR3 is 13 amino acids long. The CDR3, as DNA: TGTGCCAGTAGGGGCCCCCCCGCGGAGACCCAGTACTTC. It translates to CASRGPPAETQYF.

CDR3 nucleotides: TGTGCCAGCAGCCCACGACTTGGCCCCAATGAAAAACTGTTTTTT. It specifies CASSPRLGPNEKLFF. V and J are TRBV14 and TRBJ1-4; D gene ambiguous. The ends were cut back, 4 bases at V and 5 bases at J, with 14 bases in the middle. This CDR3 spans 15 amino acids. CDR1 SGHDN and CDR2 FVKESK come from the germline V gene.

This clonotype was detected ten times or more. The chain combines TRBV20-1 with TRBJ2-7; D may match TRBD1 or TRBD2 (5 bases each). CDR1 is DFQATT and CDR2 is SNEGSKA in the germline V gene (reference sequence). V lost 6 bases to trimming and J lost 8 bases, with 23 bases between them. CDR3 length: 14 residues. CDR3 protein: CSANNGHQEVQQYF. CDR3 nucleotide sequence: TGCAGTGCCAACAATGGACACCAGGAGGTCCAGCAGTACTTC.

This clonotype was detected ten times or more. The chain has TRBV10-3 and TRBJ2-7; tentative D call: TRBD1 (5 bases). CDR1 is ENHRY, CDR2 SYGVKD, per germline. Trimming stripped 4 bases from V and 2 bases from J, with 6 bases between. The CDR3 is 12 amino acids. CDR3: CAISARAYEQYF. CDR3 DNA: TGTGCCATCAGTGCCAGGGCCTACGAGCAGTACTTC.

This clonotype was seen at least ten times. The chain recombines TRBV5-1 with TRBJ2-5; D assignment may be TRBD1 or TRBD2 (6 bases each). This CDR3 is 14 amino acids long. V lost 7 bases, J lost 4 bases, and 17 bases lay in between. The germline CDR1 and CDR2 sequences are SGHRS and YFSETQ. The CDR3 region is CASHGGTVGETQYF. For the CDR3, the DNA is TGCGCCAGCCACGGGGGCACGGTTGGAGAGACCCAGTACTTC.

This clonotype has only a few counts. The chain employs TRBV19 and TRBJ2-5, with D possibly being TRBD1 (6 bases). The CDR3 totals 13 residues. Looked up from germline, CDR1 is LNHDA and CDR2 is SQIVND (reference sequence). V was shortened by 5 bases and J by 3 bases, with 10 bases between the two germline ends. CDR3: CASSDGQKETQYF. The CDR3 DNA reads TGTGCCAGTAGTGACGGACAGAAAGAGACCCAGTACTTC. The full variable domain, with the rest looked up from reference TRBV19 and TRBJ2-5, is DGGITQSPKYLFRKEGQNVTLSCEQNLNHDAMYWYRQDPGQGLRLIYYSQIVNDFQKGDIAEGYSVSREKKESFPLTVTSAQKNPTAFYLCASSDGQKETQYFGPGTRLLVL.

As to this clonotype: An end of the junction differs from the germline gene, which may be a read error. The chain has TRBV25-1 and TRBJ1-6; D possibly corresponds to TRBD1 (6 bases). Per germline, CDR1 MGHDK and CDR2 SYGVNS. This CDR3 is 14 amino acids long. The CDR3 spells CAWRTGFYISPLHF. In DNA, the CDR3 is TGTGCCTGGAGAACAGGGTTTTATATTTCACCCCTCCACTTT.

This clonotype was seen many times. V usage is TRBV11-2 and J usage is TRBJ2-7; 7 bases map to TRBD1. Germline CDR1 reads SGHAT; CDR2 reads FQNNGV. J gave up 3 bases and V 5 bases, and 7 bases lay outside the gene matches. This CDR3 has 14 amino acids. CDR3 sequence reads: CASSPDRVGYEQYF. In DNA, the CDR3 is TGTGCCAGCAGCCCCGACAGGGTTGGCTACGAGCAGTACTTC.

This clonotype was counted only a few times. The V and J genes are TRBV6-5 and TRBJ1-3; D unclear. CDR3 size: 16 residues. Germline V gives CDR1 MNHEY, CDR2 SVGAGI. Trimming took off 3 bases at V and 1 base at J, with 13 bases between the two ends. CDR3 DNA: TGTGCCAGCAGTTATCTAGGCAGTCCTTCTGGAAACACCATATATTTT. This sequence encodes CASSYLGSPSGNTIYF.

The chain has TRBV29-1 and TRBJ2-5, with TRBD2 matching 7 bases. The germline gives CDR1 SQVTM, CDR2 ANQGSEA. The J segment lost 1 base and the V segment lost 6 bases, leaving 5 bases of the junction unmatched. CDR3 length: 13 residues. The CDR3 loop is CSVVASGQETQYF. CDR3 in DNA: TGCAGCGTAGTGGCTAGCGGCCAAGAGACCCAGTACTTC.

This clonotype was counted between two and nine times. The chain uses TRBV25-1 and TRBJ1-1; D gene ambiguous. CDR3 length equals 15 residues. V was trimmed by 8 bases and J by 3 bases, leaving 19 bases between them. Germline CDR1 and CDR2: MGHDK and SYGVNS. CDR3 coding DNA: TGTGCCAGCTCACCGCTCGGCTATTCAGACACTGAAGCTTTCTTT. Protein sequence: CASSPLGYSDTEAFF.

The V call is TRBV29-1, the J call TRBJ1-1, with D hard to call. Germline CDR1 is SQVTM and CDR2 is ANQGSEA. This CDR3 spans 12 amino acids. V was shortened by 8 bases and J by 1 base, with 11 bases between the two germline ends. The chain's CDR3 is CSPRSENTEAFF. CDR3 coding DNA: TGCAGCCCCCGATCAGAGAACACTGAAGCTTTCTTT. The variable domain in full, completed from reference TRBV29-1 and TRBJ1-1, reads SAVISQKPSRDICQRGTSLTIQCQVDSQVTMMFWYRQQPGQSLTLIATANQGSEATYESGFVIDKFPISRPNLTFSTLTVSNMSPEDSSIYLCSPRSENTEAFFGQGTRLTVV.

This clonotype was seen repeatedly, ten times or more. V usage is TRBV19 and J usage is TRBJ2-7; D might be TRBD2 (5 bases). Germline CDR1 LNHDA, CDR2 SQIVND (reference sequence). There are 13 residues in the CDR3. Trimming removed 6 bases at V and 5 bases at J, with 14 bases between. DNA of the CDR3: TGTGCCAGTAGCCCTGAGGGATTGGACGAGCAGTACTTC. It translates to CASSPEGLDEQYF.

V gene TRBV5-1 combines with J gene TRBJ1-1, with 9 positions matching TRBD1. The CDR3 runs to 16 residues. V lost 4 bases, J lost 5 bases, and 12 bases stayed unmatched. CDR1 and CDR2 (germline): SGHRS, YFSETQ. The CDR3 is CASSGPEQGAGTEAFF. The CDR3, as DNA: TGCGCCAGCAGCGGACCCGAACAGGGGGCTGGGACTGAAGCTTTCTTT. Looking up the rest from reference TRBV5-1 and TRBJ1-1 gives the full variable domain: KAGVTQTPRYLIKTRGQQVTLSCSPISGHRSVSWYQQTPGQGLQFLFEYFSETQRNKGNFPGRFSGRQFSNSRSEMNVSTLELGDSALYLCASSGPEQGAGTEAFFGQGTRLTVV.

This clonotype was counted ten times or more. The J gene is TRBJ1-4, the V gene TRBV10-2, with 9 bases that match TRBD1. Germline-derived CDR1 and CDR2 are WSHSY and SAAADI. The CDR3 covers 15 residues. V was pared by 9 bases and J by 0 bases, with 5 bases of the junction left unmatched. DNA of the CDR3: TGCGCCAGTCGGACAGGGGCCCCAACTAATGAAAAACTGTTTTTT. Translation gives CASRTGAPTNEKLFF.

The table lists this clonotype with many counts. The rearrangement joins TRBV10-3 to TRBJ1-5; 7 bases agree with TRBD1. Germline-derived CDR1 and CDR2 are ENHRY and SYGVKD. Trimming removed 5 bases from V and 7 bases from J; junction bases left unmatched: 8. The CDR3 is 14 amino acids. The CDR3 reads CAISKTGVEQPQHF. For the CDR3, the DNA is TGTGCCATCAGTAAAACAGGGGTTGAGCAGCCCCAGCATTTT.

J is TRBJ1-2 and V is TRBV29-1, with D maybe TRBD1 (5 bases). In germline, CDR1 is SQVTM, CDR2 ANQGSEA. This CDR3 comprises 17 residues. V was trimmed by 0 bases and J by 4 bases, leaving 21 bases between them. CDR3 residues: CSVEDGPGIAGGYGYTF. For the CDR3, the DNA is TGCAGCGTTGAAGATGGGCCGGGGATAGCGGGGGGCTATGGCTACACCTTC.

The CDR3 DNA is TGTGCCAGCGTGAAGACAGGCTTCACTGGGGAGCTGTTTTTT. Its translation is CASVKTGFTGELFF. The V call is TRBV28, the J call TRBJ2-2; TRBD1 might be the D (6 bases). The germline CDR1 and CDR2 sequences are MDHEN and SYDVKM. V dropped 8 bases and J dropped 8 bases, with 18 bases sitting between them. The CDR3 is 14 amino acids.

This clonotype was observed a handful of times. The rearrangement joins TRBV6-5 to TRBJ2-5; a weak D match, TRBD1 (6 bases). CDR3 length equals 15 residues. The V gene lost 7 bases and the J gene lost 2 bases, with 17 bases spanning the gap. CDR1 and CDR2 (germline): MNHEY, SVGAGI. Here the CDR3 DNA reads TGTGCCAGCAAACGCCGGGACATGTTGCAAGAGACCCAGTACTTC. Protein: CASKRRDMLQETQYF.

This chain connects TRBV5-1 to TRBJ1-6; 9 positions agree with TRBD1. Unmatched junction bases numbered 8, after V lost 4 bases and J lost 6 bases. The germline gives CDR1 SGHRS, CDR2 YFSETQ. CDR3 length: 16 amino acids. This CDR3 reads CASSGSGTGSNSPLHF. CDR3 in DNA: TGCGCCAGCAGCGGGTCCGGGACAGGGAGTAATTCACCCCTCCACTTT.

This clonotype was seen ten or more times. This chain links TRBV9 with TRBJ1-1; TRBD1 matches at 7 bases. V lost 0 bases, J lost 0 bases, and 2 bases stayed unmatched. Germline CDR1 is SGDLS and CDR2 is YYNGEE. The CDR3 length is 15 residues. CDR3 in amino acids: CASSVGQGVNTEAFF. Written as DNA, the CDR3 is TGTGCCAGCAGCGTAGGCCAGGGGGTGAACACTGAAGCTTTCTTT.

The chain joins TRBV29-1 to TRBJ1-2, with 9 bases matching TRBD1. With 8 bases clipped from V and 7 bases from J, the junction kept 8 bases outside the gene matches. The CDR3 is 12 residues long. Per germline, CDR1 SQVTM and CDR2 ANQGSEA. CDR3 sequence reads: CSSGQGNIGYTF. CDR3 nucleotide sequence: TGCAGCTCCGGACAGGGGAATATTGGCTACACCTTC.

This clonotype occurred many times. The J gene is TRBJ1-1, the V gene TRBV25-1; D is uncertain. Per germline, CDR1 MGHDK and CDR2 SYGVNS. V lost 1 base to trimming and J lost 10 bases, with 7 bases between them. The CDR3 consists of 11 residues. CDR3 in DNA: TGTGCCAGCAGTGAATCTCGTGCAGCTTTCTTT. This sequence encodes CASSESRAAFF. Complete variable domain (other parts from reference TRBV25-1 and TRBJ1-1): EADIYQTPRYLVIGTGKKITLECSQTMGHDKMYWYQQDPGMELHLIHYSYGVNSTEKGDLSSESTVSRIRTEHFPLTLESARPSHTSQYLCASSESRAAFFGQGTRLTVV.